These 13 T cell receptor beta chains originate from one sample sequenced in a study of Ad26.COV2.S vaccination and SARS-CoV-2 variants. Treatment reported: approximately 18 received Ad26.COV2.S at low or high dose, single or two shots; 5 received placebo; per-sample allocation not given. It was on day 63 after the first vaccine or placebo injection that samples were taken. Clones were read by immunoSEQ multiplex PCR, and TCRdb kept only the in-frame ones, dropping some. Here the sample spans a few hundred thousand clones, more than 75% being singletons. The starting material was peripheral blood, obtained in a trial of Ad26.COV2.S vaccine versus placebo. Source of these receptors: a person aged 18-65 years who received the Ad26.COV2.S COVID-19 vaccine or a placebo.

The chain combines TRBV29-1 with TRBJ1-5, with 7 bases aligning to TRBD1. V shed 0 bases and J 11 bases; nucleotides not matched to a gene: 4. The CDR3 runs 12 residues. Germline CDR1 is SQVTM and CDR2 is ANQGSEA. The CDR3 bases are TGCAGCGTTGAAGACGGGGACAGAGCCCAGCATTTT. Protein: CSVEDGDRAQHF.

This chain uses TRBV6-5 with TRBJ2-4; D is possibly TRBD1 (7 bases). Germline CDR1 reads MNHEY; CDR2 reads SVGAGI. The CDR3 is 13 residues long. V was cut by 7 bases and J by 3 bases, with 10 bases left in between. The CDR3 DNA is TGTGCCAGCACCCAGGGGGGCAAAAACATTCAGTACTTC. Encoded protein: CASTQGGKNIQYF.

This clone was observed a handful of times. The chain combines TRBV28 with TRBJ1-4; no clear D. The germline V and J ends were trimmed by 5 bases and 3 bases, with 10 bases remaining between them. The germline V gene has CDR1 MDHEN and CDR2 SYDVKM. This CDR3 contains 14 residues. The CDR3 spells CASSGPGANEKLFF. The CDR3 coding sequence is TGTGCCAGCAGTGGGCCCGGAGCTAATGAAAAACTGTTTTTT. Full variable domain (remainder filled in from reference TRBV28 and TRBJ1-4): DVKVTQSSRYLVKRTGEKVFLECVQDMDHENMFWYRQDPGLGLRLIYFSYDVKMKEKGDIPEGYSVSREKKERFSLILESASTNQTSMYLCASSGPGANEKLFFGSGTQLSVL.

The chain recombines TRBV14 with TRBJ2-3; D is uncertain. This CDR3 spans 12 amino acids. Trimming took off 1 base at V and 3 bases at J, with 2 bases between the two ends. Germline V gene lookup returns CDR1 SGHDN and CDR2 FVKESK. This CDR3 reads CASSQVTDTQYF. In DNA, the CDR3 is TGTGCCAGCAGCCAAGTAACAGATACGCAGTATTTT.

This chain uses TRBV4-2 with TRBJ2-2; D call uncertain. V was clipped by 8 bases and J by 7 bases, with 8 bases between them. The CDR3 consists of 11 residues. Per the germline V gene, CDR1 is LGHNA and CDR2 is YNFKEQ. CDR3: CASGDRGELFF. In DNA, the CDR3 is TGTGCCAGCGGAGACCGCGGGGAGCTGTTTTTT.

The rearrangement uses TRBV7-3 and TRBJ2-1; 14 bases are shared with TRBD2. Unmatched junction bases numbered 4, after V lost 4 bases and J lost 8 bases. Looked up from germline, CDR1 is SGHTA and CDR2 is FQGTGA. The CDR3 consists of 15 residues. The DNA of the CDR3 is TGTGCCAGCAGCTCCGGGACTAGCGGGGGCGATGAGCAGTTCTTC. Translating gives CASSSGTSGGDEQFF. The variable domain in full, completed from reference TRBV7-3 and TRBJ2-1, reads GAGVSQTPSNKVTEKGKYVELRCDPISGHTALYWYRQSLGQGPEFLIYFQGTGAADDSGLPNDRFFAVRPEGSVSTLKIQRTERGDSAVYLCASSSGTSGGDEQFFGPGTRLTVL.

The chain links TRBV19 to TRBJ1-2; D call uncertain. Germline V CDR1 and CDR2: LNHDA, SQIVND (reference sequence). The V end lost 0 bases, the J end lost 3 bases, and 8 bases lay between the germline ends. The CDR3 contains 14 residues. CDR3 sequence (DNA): TGTGCCAGTAGTATAGATCGGACGGACTATGGCTACACCTTC. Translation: CASSIDRTDYGYTF.

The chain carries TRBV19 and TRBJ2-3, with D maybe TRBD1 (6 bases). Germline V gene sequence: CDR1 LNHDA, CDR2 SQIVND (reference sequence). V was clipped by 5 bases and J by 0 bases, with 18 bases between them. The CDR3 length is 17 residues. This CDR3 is CASSGSTGHPSTDTQYF. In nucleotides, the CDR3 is TGTGCCAGTAGTGGCTCCACGGGACACCCTAGCACAGATACGCAGTATTTT.

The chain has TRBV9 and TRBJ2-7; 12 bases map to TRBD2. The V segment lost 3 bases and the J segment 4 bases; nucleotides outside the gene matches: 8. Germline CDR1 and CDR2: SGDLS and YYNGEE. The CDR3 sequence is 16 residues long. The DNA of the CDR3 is TGTGCCAGCAGCGCCACTGGGACTAGCGGGTTATACGAGCAGTACTTC. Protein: CASSATGTSGLYEQYF. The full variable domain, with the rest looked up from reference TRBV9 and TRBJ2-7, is DSGVTQTPKHLITATGQRVTLRCSPRSGDLSVYWYQQSLDQGLQFLIQYYNGEERAKGNILERFSAQQFPDLHSELNLSSLELGDSALYFCASSATGTSGLYEQYFGPGTRLTVT.

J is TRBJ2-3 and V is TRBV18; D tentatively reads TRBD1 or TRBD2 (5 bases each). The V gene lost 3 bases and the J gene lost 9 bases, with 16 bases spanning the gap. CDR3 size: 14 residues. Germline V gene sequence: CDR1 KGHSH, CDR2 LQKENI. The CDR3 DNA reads TGTGCCAGCTCACCGGGACCCCGGCCCGAAACGCAGTATTTT. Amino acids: CASSPGPRPETQYF.

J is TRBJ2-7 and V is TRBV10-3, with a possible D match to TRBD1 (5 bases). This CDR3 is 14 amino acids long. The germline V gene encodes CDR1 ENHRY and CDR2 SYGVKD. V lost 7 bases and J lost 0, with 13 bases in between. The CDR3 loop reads CAIKGQPSSYEQYF. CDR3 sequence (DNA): TGTGCCATCAAGGGGCAGCCCAGCTCCTACGAGCAGTACTTC.

The CDR3 reads CASSPTLNTGELFF. CDR3 bases: TGTGCCAGCAGCCCCACATTGAACACCGGGGAGCTGTTTTTT. The chain uses TRBV7-3 and TRBJ2-2; no firm D call. CDR3 length equals 14 residues. Germline V lookup: CDR1 SGHTA, CDR2 FQGTGA. The V and J ends lost 5 bases and 1 base respectively, with 8 bases between them. The variable domain in full, completed from reference TRBV7-3 and TRBJ2-2, reads GAGVSQTPSNKVTEKGKYVELRCDPISGHTALYWYRQSLGQGPEFLIYFQGTGAADDSGLPNDRFFAVRPEGSVSTLKIQRTERGDSAVYLCASSPTLNTGELFFGEGSRLTVL.

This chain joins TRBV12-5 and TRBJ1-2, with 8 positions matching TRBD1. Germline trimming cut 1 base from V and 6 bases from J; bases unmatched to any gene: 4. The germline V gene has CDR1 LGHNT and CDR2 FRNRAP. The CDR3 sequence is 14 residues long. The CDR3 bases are TGTGCTAGTGGTTTGGGGGGACAGGTTAATGGCTACACCTTC. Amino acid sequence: CASGLGGQVNGYTF.